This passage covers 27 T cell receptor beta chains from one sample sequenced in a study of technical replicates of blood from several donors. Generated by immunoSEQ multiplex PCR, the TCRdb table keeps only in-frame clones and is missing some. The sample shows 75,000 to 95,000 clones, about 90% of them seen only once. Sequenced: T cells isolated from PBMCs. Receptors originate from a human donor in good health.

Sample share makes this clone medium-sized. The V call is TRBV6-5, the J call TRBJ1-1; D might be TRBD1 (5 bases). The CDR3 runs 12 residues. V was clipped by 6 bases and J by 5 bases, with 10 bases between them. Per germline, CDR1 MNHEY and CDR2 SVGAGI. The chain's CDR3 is CASSREGTEAFF. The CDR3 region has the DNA TGTGCCAGCAGCAGGGAAGGTACTGAAGCTTTCTTT.

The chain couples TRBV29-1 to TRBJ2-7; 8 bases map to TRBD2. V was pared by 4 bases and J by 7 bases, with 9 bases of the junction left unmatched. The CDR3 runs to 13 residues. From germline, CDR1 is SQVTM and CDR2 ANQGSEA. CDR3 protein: CSVVGGRTSEQYF. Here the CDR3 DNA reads TGCAGCGTTGTAGGCGGGAGGACATCAGAGCAGTACTTC.

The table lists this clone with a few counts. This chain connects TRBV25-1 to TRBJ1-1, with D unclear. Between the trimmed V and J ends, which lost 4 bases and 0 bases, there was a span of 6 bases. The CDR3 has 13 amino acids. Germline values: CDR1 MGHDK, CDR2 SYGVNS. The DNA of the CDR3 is TGTGCCAGCAGTGCTCACATGAACACTGAAGCTTTCTTT. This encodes CASSAHMNTEAFF.

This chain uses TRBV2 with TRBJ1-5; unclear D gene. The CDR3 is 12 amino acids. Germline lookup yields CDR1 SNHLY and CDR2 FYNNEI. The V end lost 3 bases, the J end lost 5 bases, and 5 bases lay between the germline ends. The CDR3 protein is CASSDPDQPQHF. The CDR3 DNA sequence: TGTGCCAGCAGTGATCCCGATCAGCCCCAGCATTTT.

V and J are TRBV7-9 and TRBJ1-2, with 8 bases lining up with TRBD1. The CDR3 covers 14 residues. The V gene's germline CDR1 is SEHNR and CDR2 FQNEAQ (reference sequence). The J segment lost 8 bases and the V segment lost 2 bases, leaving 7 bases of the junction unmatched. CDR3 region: CASSLPRQGAGYTF. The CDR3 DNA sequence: TGTGCCAGCAGCTTACCAAGGCAGGGGGCAGGCTACACCTTC.

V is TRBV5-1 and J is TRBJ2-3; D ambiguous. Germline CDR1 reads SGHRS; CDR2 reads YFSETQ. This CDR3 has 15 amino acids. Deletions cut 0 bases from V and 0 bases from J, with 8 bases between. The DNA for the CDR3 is TGCGCCAGCAGCTTGGGGTATACTAGCACAGATACGCAGTATTTT. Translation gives CASSLGYTSTDTQYF.

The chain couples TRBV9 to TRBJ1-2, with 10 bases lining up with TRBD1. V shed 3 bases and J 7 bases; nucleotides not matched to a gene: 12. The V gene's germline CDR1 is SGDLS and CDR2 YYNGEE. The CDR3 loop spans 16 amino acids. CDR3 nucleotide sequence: TGTGCCAGCAGCGATAGACCAGGACAGGGGGTAGTTGGCTACACCTTC. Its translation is CASSDRPGQGVVGYTF.

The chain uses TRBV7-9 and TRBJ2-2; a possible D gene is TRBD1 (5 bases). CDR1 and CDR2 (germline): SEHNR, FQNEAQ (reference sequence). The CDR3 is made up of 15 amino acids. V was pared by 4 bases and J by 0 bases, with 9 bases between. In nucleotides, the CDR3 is TGTGCCAGCAGCTCCCTCAGGGCGAACACCGGGGAGCTGTTTTTT. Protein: CASSSLRANTGELFF. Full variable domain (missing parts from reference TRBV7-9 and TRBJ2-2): DTGVSQNPRHKITKRGQNVTFRCDPISEHNRLYWYRQTLGQGPEFLTYFQNEAQLEKSRLLSDRFSAERPKGSFSTLEIQRTEQGDSAMYLCASSSLRANTGELFFGEGSRLTVL.

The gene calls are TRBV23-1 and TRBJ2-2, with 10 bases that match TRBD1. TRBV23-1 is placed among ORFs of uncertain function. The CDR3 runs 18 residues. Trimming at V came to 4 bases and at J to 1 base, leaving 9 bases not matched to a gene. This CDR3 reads CASSLQVRDRGNTGELFF. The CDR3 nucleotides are TGCGCCAGCAGTCTACAAGTCCGGGACAGGGGGAACACCGGGGAGCTGTTTTTT.

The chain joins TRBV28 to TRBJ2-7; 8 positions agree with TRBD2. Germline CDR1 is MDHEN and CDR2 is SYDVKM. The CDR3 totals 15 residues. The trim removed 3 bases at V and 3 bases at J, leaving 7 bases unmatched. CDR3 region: CASSFMAGGNYEQYF. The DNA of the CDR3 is TGTGCCAGCAGTTTTATGGCGGGAGGAAACTACGAGCAGTACTTC.

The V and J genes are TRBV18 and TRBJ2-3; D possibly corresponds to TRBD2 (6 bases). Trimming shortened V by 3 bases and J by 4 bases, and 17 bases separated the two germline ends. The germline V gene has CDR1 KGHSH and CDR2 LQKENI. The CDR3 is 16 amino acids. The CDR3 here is CASSPGAPGTADTQYF. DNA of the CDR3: TGTGCCAGCTCACCGGGTGCACCAGGGACTGCAGATACGCAGTATTTT.

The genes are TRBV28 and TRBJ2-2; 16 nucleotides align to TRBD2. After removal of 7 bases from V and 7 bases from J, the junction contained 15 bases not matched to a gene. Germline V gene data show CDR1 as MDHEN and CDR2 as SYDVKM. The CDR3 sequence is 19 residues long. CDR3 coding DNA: TGTGCCAGCACCCCCCCGCGCGGGACTAGCGGGAGGGCCAACGGGGAGCTGTTTTTT. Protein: CASTPPRGTSGRANGELFF.

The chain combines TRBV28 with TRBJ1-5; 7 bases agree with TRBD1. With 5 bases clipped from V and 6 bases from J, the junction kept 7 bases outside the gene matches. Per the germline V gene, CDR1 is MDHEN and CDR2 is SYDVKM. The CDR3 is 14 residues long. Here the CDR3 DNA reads TGTGCCAGCAGTCGAGACAGGGAGACTCAGCCCCAGCATTTT. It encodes CASSRDRETQPQHF. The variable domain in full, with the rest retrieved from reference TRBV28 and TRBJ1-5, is DVKVTQSSRYLVKRTGEKVFLECVQDMDHENMFWYRQDPGLGLRLIYFSYDVKMKEKGDIPEGYSVSREKKERFSLILESASTNQTSMYLCASSRDRETQPQHFGDGTRLSIL.

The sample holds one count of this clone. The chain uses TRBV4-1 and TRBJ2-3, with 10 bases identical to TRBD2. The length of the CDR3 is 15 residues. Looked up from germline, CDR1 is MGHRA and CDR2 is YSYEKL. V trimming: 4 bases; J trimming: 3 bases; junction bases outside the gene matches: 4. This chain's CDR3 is CASSPGLAKTDTQYF. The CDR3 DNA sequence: TGCGCCAGCAGCCCGGGACTAGCGAAGACAGATACGCAGTATTTT.

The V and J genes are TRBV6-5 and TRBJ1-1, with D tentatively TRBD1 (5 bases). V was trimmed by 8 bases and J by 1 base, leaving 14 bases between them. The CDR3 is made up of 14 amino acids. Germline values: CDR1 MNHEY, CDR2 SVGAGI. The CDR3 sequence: CASQGEDWNTEAFF. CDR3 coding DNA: TGTGCCAGCCAAGGGGAAGACTGGAACACTGAAGCTTTCTTT.

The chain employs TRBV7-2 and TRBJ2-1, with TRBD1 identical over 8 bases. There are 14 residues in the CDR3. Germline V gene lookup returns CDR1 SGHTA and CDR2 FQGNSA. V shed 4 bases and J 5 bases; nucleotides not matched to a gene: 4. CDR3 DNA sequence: TGTGCCAGCAGCTATCGGACAGGGAACAATGAGCAGTTCTTC. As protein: CASSYRTGNNEQFF. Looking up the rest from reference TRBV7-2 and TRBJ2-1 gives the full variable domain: GAGVSQSPSNKVTEKGKDVELRCDPISGHTALYWYRQSLGQGLEFLIYFQGNSAPDKSGLPSDRFSAERTGGSVSTLTIQRTQQEDSAVYLCASSYRTGNNEQFFGPGTRLTVL.

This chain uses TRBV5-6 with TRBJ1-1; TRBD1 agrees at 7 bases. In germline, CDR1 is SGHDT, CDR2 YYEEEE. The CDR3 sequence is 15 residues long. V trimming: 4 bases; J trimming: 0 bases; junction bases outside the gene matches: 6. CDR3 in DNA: TGTGCCAGCAGCCTACCCAGGGGGATGAACACTGAAGCTTTCTTT. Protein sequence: CASSLPRGMNTEAFF.

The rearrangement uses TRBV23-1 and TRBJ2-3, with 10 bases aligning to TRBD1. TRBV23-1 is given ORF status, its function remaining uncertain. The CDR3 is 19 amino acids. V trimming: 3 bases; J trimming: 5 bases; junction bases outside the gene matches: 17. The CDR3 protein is CASSQPIPGGDRGGDTQYF. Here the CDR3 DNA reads TGCGCCAGCAGTCAGCCGATCCCAGGGGGGGACAGGGGTGGAGATACGCAGTATTTT.

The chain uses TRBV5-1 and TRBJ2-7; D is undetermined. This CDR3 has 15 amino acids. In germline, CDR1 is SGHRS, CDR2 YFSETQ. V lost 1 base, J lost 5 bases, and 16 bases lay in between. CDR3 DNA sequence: TGCGCCAGCAGCTTGTTAATCGACTTCCCCCACGAGCAGTACTTC. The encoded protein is CASSLLIDFPHEQYF.

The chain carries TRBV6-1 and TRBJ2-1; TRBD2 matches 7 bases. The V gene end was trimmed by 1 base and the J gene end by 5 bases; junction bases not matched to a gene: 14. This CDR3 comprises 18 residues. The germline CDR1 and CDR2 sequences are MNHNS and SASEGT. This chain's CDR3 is CASSEENGGLSRNNEQFF. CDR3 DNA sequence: TGTGCCAGCAGTGAAGAGAACGGGGGGTTGAGTAGAAACAATGAGCAGTTCTTC.

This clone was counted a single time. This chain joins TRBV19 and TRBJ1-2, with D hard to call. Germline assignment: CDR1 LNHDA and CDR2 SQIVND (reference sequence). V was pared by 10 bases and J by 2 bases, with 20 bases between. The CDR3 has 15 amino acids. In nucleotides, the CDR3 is TGTGCCATAAACCCAAATGTGGCCGCCAACTATGGCTACACCTTC. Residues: CAINPNVAANYGYTF.

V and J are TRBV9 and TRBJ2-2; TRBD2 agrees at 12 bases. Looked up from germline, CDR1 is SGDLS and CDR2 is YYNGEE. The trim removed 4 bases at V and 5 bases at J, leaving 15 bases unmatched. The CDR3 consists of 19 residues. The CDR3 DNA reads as TGTGCCAGCAGCCCCGTAACTGCACTAGCGGGAGGAAGGACCGGGGAGCTGTTTTTT. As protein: CASSPVTALAGGRTGELFF.

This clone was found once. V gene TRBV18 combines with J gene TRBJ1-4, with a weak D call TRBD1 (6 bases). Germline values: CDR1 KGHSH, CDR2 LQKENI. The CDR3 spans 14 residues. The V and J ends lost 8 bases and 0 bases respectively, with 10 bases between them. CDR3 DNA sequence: TGTGCCAGCAGTTACAGGGCAACTAATGAAAAACTGTTTTTT. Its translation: CASSYRATNEKLFF.

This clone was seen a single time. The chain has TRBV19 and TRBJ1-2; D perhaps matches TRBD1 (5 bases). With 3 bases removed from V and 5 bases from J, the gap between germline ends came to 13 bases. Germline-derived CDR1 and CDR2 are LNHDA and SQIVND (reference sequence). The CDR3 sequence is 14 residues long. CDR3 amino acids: CASSILGQGYGYTF. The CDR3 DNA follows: TGTGCCAGTAGTATCCTTGGGCAGGGTTATGGCTACACCTTC.

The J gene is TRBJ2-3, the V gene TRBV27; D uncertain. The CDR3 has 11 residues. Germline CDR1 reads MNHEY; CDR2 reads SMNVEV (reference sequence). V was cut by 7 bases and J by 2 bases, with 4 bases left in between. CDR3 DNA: TGTGCCAGCATTCACACAGATACGCAGTATTTT. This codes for CASIHTDTQYF.

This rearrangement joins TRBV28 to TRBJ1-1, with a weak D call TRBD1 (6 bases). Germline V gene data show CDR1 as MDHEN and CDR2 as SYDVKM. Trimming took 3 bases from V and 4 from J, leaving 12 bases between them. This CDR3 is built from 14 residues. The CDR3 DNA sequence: TGTGCCAGCAGTTTTCCTGCAGGGGCCACTGAAGCTTTCTTT. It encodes CASSFPAGATEAFF.

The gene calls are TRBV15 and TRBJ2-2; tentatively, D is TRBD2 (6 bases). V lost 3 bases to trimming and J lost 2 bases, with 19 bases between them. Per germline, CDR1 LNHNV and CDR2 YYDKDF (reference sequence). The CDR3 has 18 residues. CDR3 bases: TGTGCCACCAGCAGTGAACCGACGGACTATCTTAACACCGGGGAGCTGTTTTTT. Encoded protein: CATSSEPTDYLNTGELFF. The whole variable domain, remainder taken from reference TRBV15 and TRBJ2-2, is DAMVIQNPRYQVTQFGKPVTLSCSQTLNHNVMYWYQQKSSQAPKLLFHYYDKDFNNEADTPDNFQSRRPNTSFCFLDIRSPGLGDTAMYLCATSSEPTDYLNTGELFFGEGSRLTVL.